The 5 T cell receptor beta chains presented below share a single source sample, sequenced in a study of blood T cell repertoires in COVID-19. The table came from immunoSEQ multiplex PCR; TCRdb's copy has only in-frame clones and leaves some out. The sample lists 190,000 or so clones, over 75% occurring once. The specimen was peripheral blood. The receptors were sampled from a man in his fifties or sixties who had recovered from COVID-19.

V gene TRBV29-1 combines with J gene TRBJ2-1; tentatively, D is TRBD2 (5 bases). V shed 7 bases and J shed 5 bases, with 21 bases lying between them. There are 15 residues in the CDR3. The germline gives CDR1 SQVTM, CDR2 ANQGSEA. CDR3 coding DNA: TGCAGCGCCCCGGGCGGGCCGAATAGACACAATGAGCAGTTCTTC. The encoded protein is CSAPGGPNRHNEQFF.

The gene calls are TRBV5-1 and TRBJ2-1; D remains unclear. Deletions cut 4 bases from V and 6 bases from J, with 14 bases between. The CDR3 has 14 residues. CDR1 SGHRS and CDR2 YFSETQ come from the germline V gene. The CDR3 nucleotides are TGCGCCAGCAGCCCGTCAGACTTTGGCAATGAGCAGTTCTTC. Translating it yields CASSPSDFGNEQFF.

The chain joins TRBV25-1 to TRBJ1-6; 10 nucleotides line up with TRBD1. The CDR3 runs 16 residues. With V trimmed by 3 bases and J by 10 bases, 9 bases remained unmatched. Germline CDR1 is MGHDK and CDR2 is SYGVNS. CDR3 protein: CASSDLRQGARSPLHF. The CDR3 coding sequence is TGTGCCAGCAGTGACCTTAGACAGGGGGCGAGATCACCCCTCCACTTT.

The chain links TRBV12-3 or TRBV12-4 to TRBJ2-7; no firm D call. V dropped 8 bases and J dropped 6 bases, with 11 bases sitting between them. The CDR3 sequence is 11 residues long. This CDR3 is CASGQPGEQYF. The CDR3, as DNA: TGTGCCAGCGGGCAGCCTGGCGAGCAGTACTTC.

This clone was picked up a small number of times. V and J are TRBV3-1 (or the pseudogene TRBV3-2) and TRBJ1-5; TRBD1 might be the D (6 bases). Germline CDR1 is LGHDT and CDR2 is YNNKEL (reference sequence). With 0 bases removed from V and 6 bases from J, the gap between germline ends came to 12 bases. There are 15 residues in the CDR3. This chain's CDR3 is CASSQDITGSQPQHF. CDR3 in DNA: TGTGCCAGCAGCCAAGACATAACAGGGAGTCAGCCCCAGCATTTT.